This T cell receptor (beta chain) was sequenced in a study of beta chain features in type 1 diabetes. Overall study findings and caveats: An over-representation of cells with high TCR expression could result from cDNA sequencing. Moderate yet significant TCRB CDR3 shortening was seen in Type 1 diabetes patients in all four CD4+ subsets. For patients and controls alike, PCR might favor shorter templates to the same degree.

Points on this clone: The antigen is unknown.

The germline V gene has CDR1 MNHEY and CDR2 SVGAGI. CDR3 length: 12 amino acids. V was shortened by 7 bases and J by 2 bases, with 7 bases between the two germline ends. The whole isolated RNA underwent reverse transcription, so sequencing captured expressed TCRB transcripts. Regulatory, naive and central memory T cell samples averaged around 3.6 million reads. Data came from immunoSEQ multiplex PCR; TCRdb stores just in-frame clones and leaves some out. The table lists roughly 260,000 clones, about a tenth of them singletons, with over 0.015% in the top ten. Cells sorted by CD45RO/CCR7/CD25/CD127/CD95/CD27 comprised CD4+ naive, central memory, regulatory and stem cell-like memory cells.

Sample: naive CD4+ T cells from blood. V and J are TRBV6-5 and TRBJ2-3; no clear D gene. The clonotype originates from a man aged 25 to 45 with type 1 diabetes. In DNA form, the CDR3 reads TGTGCCAGCAAGCATGTCACAGATACGCAGTATTTT. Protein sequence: CASKHVTDTQYF.